The following is a TCR beta chain sequence with its context. Its antigen remains unidentified. Distinct nucleotide sequences in the sample also encode this CDR3. The data were obtained in a study of shared clonotypes between healthy human individuals. Study-level points and caveats: Investigators collected only blood, and repertoires in tissues likely differ. Represented diversity (both genetic and exposure-history) was limited by the small number of donors.

Repertoires were generated with immunoSEQ multiplex PCR, while TCRdb's copy carries only in-frame clones and drops some. This sample has some 1 million clones; approximately 72% occur once, and the top ten carry about 1.5%. The CDR3 has 15 amino acids. CDR1 and CDR2 from the germline V gene are SGHTA and FQGNSA. V gave up 1 base and J gave up 3 bases; unmatched junction bases: 3. This sequence joins TRBV7-2 and TRBJ2-3; 8 bases line up with TRBD2. Sequences were obtained from memory CD4+ T cells sorted from blood. Indicated subset: CD45RA-negative fraction. The sequence was obtained from a man aged 18 to 29 in good health. CDR3 coding DNA: TGTGCCAGCAGCTTAGATGGCGGGGGGACAGATACGCAGTATTTT. It specifies CASSLDGGGTDTQYF. Variable domain in full (rest from reference TRBV7-2 and TRBJ2-3): GAGVSQSPSNKVTEKGKDVELRCDPISGHTALYWYRQSLGQGLEFLIYFQGNSAPDKSGLPSDRFSAERTGGSVSTLTIQRTQQEDSAVYLCASSLDGGGTDTQYFGPGTRLTVL.